The T cell receptor (beta chain) described here comes from a study of breast tumors, draining lymph nodes, adjacent tissues. This clonotype was seen at least ten times. Its antigen is currently unknown. From the multiplex PCR reads, TCRdb called clonotypes with MiXCR, one entry per CDR3 protein. The sample yields around 50,000 distinct CDR3 sequences, 20% to 25% seen once. This CDR3 is built from 11 residues. Between the trimmed V and J ends, which lost 7 bases and 7 bases, there was a span of 9 bases. Germline lookup yields CDR1 SGHRS and CDR2 YFSETQ. Overall study results and limits: Tumors had less TCR diversity than lymph nodes, more than nontumor tissue.

The J gene is TRBJ1-3, the V gene TRBV5-1; D not resolved. What was sequenced was breast tumor tissue. The source of this sequence is a female donor with breast cancer. Some clones in this sample may be carry-over from other donors' samples. The CDR3 spells CASSRGNTIYF. The CDR3 DNA follows: TGCGCCAGCTCCCGAGGGAACACCATATATTTT.